This T cell receptor (beta chain) comes out of a study of OX40 agonist ivuxolimab in advanced cancers. TCRdb keeps only in-frame clones here, not all; method: immunoSEQ multiplex PCR. This sample carries around 84,000 clones, around 92% of them seen once, and the ten largest clones take approximately 0.5%. Sequences were derived from CD4+ or CD8+ T cells sorted from blood, sampled in a trial of the OX40 agonist ivuxolimab. The origin of this receptor is an adult with an advanced solid tumor such as melanoma, head and neck, liver or kidney cancer.

CDR3 loop: CASGAPASAVNEQFF. In DNA, the CDR3 is TGTGCTAGTGGAGCCCCGGCTAGCGCCGTCAATGAGCAGTTCTTC. The rearrangement links TRBV12-5 to TRBJ2-1, with D maybe TRBD2 (6 bases). Germline CDR1 and CDR2: LGHNT and FRNRAP. The CDR3 loop spans 15 amino acids. Trimming stripped 6 bases from V and 6 bases from J, with 18 bases between.